The sequence of this T cell receptor beta chain was determined in a study of STAT5B mutations in CD4+ large granular lymphocyte leukemia. Study in general: Among healthy donors, a particular HLA allele went with more CDR3 'QG' motifs.

The sample holds a few counts of this clone. Its antigen is as yet unknown. Clones were read by immunoSEQ multiplex PCR, and TCRdb kept only the in-frame ones, dropping some. The table lists over 30,000 clones, 87% of them singletons, with around 3.5% in the top ten. From germline, CDR1 is MDHEN and CDR2 SYDVKM. The length of the CDR3 is 15 residues. The germline V and J ends were trimmed by 4 bases and 5 bases, with 17 bases remaining between them. Study outcomes and limitations: No patients shared main leukemic clonotypes, though about 24% appeared at low frequency elsewhere. Top patient clones used TRBV06 genes more often: 8/27 versus 2/35 in controls.

The genes are TRBV28 and TRBJ1-1; D call uncertain. The sequenced sample consisted of CD4+ T cells from blood buffy coats. This TCR derives from a human donor in good health. The CDR3 sequence is CASSSLRAGGTEAFF. The CDR3 nucleotides read TGTGCCAGCAGTTCCCTAAGGGCAGGAGGGACTGAAGCTTTCTTT.